The 14 T cell receptor beta chains below come from one sample, sequenced in a study of identical twins' blood T cells. TCRdb redid the calling of the 5' RACE reads with MiXCR, one entry per CDR3 protein. The sample has 300,000 to 450,000 distinct CDR3 sequences; under 30% are singletons. The sequencing input was PBMCs. These receptors were obtained from a woman between 18 and 50 years old in good health.

This clonotype was detected only a few times. J is TRBJ1-2 and V is TRBV27; tentative D call: TRBD1 (5 bases). Trimming took 2 bases from V and 3 from J, leaving 10 bases between them. The CDR3 is made up of 14 amino acids. The germline V gene has CDR1 MNHEY and CDR2 SMNVEV (reference sequence). CDR3 sequence reads: CASSLRGGDYGYTF. CDR3 coding DNA: TGTGCCAGCAGTTTACGGGGGGGGGACTATGGCTACACCTTC.

The genes are TRBV9 and TRBJ1-4; D gene unclear. Trimming stripped 0 bases from V and 7 bases from J, with 10 bases between. This CDR3 region has 14 residues. The germline V gene has CDR1 SGDLS and CDR2 YYNGEE. Here the CDR3 reads CASSVGIVGEKLFF. The CDR3, as DNA: TGTGCCAGCAGCGTAGGGATAGTTGGTGAAAAACTGTTTTTT.

This chain links TRBV29-1 with TRBJ1-1; TRBD1 matches at 7 bases. The CDR3 is made up of 13 amino acids. Germline CDR1 is SQVTM and CDR2 is ANQGSEA. CDR3: CSIEGQPNTEAFF. In DNA, the CDR3 is TGCAGTATAGAGGGACAGCCGAACACTGAAGCTTTCTTT. The full variable domain, completed using reference TRBV29-1 and TRBJ1-1, is SAVISQKPSRDICQRGTSLTIQCQVDSQVTMMFWYRQQPGQSLTLIATANQGSEATYESGFVIDKFPISRPNLTFSTLTVSNMSPEDSSIYLCSIEGQPNTEAFFGQGTRLTVV.

In its sample, this clonotype was seen once. CDR3 nucleotide sequence: TGCAGTGCTGATACCATCGCGGGAAGCACAGATACGCAGTATTTT. Residues: CSADTIAGSTDTQYF. The V call is TRBV20-1, the J call TRBJ2-3, with D possibly being TRBD2 (6 bases). V was trimmed by 5 bases and J by 0 bases, leaving 15 bases between them. Germline V gene data show CDR1 as DFQATT and CDR2 as SNEGSKA (reference sequence). This CDR3 has 15 residues.

In this sample, this clonotype turned up a few times. The chain joins TRBV4-2 to TRBJ2-5, with D tentatively TRBD2 (6 bases). From germline, CDR1 is LGHNA and CDR2 YNFKEQ. The V and J ends lost 3 bases and 1 base respectively, with 18 bases between them. The CDR3 runs to 17 residues. The CDR3 region has the DNA TGTGCCAGCAGCCATTTTAGTCGGGGGACCTCCCAAGAGACCCAGTACTTC. It translates to CASSHFSRGTSQETQYF.

This clonotype came up a few times. The chain links TRBV11-2 to TRBJ1-1; D is unresolved. V shed 6 bases and J shed 4 bases, with 15 bases lying between them. The germline gives CDR1 SGHAT, CDR2 FQNNGV. This CDR3 comprises 14 residues. This chain's CDR3 is CASREGPGPTEAFF. In DNA form, the CDR3 reads TGTGCCAGCAGAGAAGGCCCGGGCCCCACTGAAGCTTTCTTT.

This clonotype turned up a few times. The CDR3 spells CASSVEGDLYEQYF. CDR3 bases: TGTGCCAGCAGCGTAGAAGGAGATCTATACGAGCAGTACTTC. V gene TRBV9 combines with J gene TRBJ2-7; D gene unclear. Germline V gene data show CDR1 as SGDLS and CDR2 as YYNGEE. Deletions cut 0 bases from V and 4 bases from J, with 11 bases between. This CDR3 is built from 14 residues.

The chain employs TRBV7-9 and TRBJ2-7, with D uncertain. The CDR3 loop spans 11 amino acids. From germline, CDR1 is SEHNR and CDR2 FQNEAQ (reference sequence). Trimming pared 3 bases from V and 7 bases from J, leaving 7 bases between. CDR3 amino acids: CASSFSAEQYF. DNA for the CDR3: TGTGCCAGCAGCTTCTCGGCAGAGCAGTACTTC.

A note on this clonotype: A much bigger clone sits one base away, suggesting this may be a read error. The rearrangement uses TRBV6-6 and TRBJ1-1; the D is unclear. Germline V gives CDR1 MNHNY, CDR2 SVGAGI (reference sequence). The CDR3 is made up of 13 amino acids. Trimming cost V 1 base and J 6 bases, with 9 bases left between them. The chain's CDR3 is CASSYYGNAEAFF. The CDR3 coding sequence is TGTGCCAGCAGTTACTACGGCAACGCTGAAGCTTTCTTT.

J is TRBJ2-4 and V is TRBV13, with unresolved D. Trimming took off 3 bases at V and 7 bases at J, with 10 bases between the two ends. In germline, CDR1 is PRHDT, CDR2 FYEKMQ (reference sequence). The CDR3 runs to 13 residues. This CDR3 is CASSFGGANIQYF. The CDR3 DNA reads as TGTGCCAGCAGCTTTGGCGGAGCTAACATTCAGTACTTC.

This clonotype was seen more than once but under ten times. The chain employs TRBV18 and TRBJ1-5; D not certain. V was trimmed by 5 bases and J by 3 bases, leaving 8 bases between them. The CDR3 spans 13 residues. Germline V CDR1 and CDR2: KGHSH, LQKENI. CDR3 sequence (DNA): TGTGCCAGCTCAAATGCATACAATCAGCCCCAGCATTTT. Translating gives CASSNAYNQPQHF.

The V gene is TRBV12-3 or TRBV12-4, the J gene TRBJ1-4; perhaps TRBD1 as D (5 bases). This CDR3 comprises 15 residues. V was shortened by 1 base and J by 5 bases, with 11 bases between the two germline ends. The CDR3 sequence is CASSLGDGGNEKLFF. DNA for the CDR3: TGTGCCAGCAGTTTAGGTGACGGGGGGAATGAAAAACTGTTTTTT.

This clonotype was detected many times. The chain has TRBV2 and TRBJ1-3, with D hard to call. Germline CDR1 SNHLY, CDR2 FYNNEI. This CDR3 contains 16 residues. The germline V and J ends were trimmed by 6 bases and 4 bases, with 19 bases remaining between them. CDR3 DNA: TGTGCCAGCAGAGGACCGGGCACAGCTAAGGGAAACACCATATATTTT. Its translation: CASRGPGTAKGNTIYF.

Points on this clonotype: One junction end disagrees with the germline gene, perhaps due to a read error. DNA of the CDR3: TGTGCCAGCAGTGGGACAGGATCGGGCCTTCAGACCCAGCATTTT. Translation gives CASSGTGSGLQTQHF. This rearrangement joins TRBV6-2 or TRBV6-3 to TRBJ1-5; 8 bases are a match to TRBD1. Germline loops: CDR1 MNHEY, CDR2 SVGEGT. This CDR3 has 15 residues.